This entry lists 6 T cell receptor beta chains sequenced from one sample in a study of T-cell reconstitution after alpha-beta-depleted transplantation in children (dated by TCRdb to about 2016). To prepare the library, PCR was applied. The sequencer listed for this sample is Illumina HiSeq 2500. Molecular barcoding was employed in the preparation of TCR libraries, with unique molecular identifiers being used to normalize TCRbeta repertoire quantification. TCRdb took the public reads, trimmed them with fastp at Q25, ran MiXCR for clone calling and kept in-frame beta chains. Records with the same CDR3 protein are collapsed into one entry carrying the most frequent genes and DNA. The sample table holds some 590,000 distinct CDR3 sequences, of which about 10% were seen once. The biggest ten clones account for less than 5% of the sample. The input for sequencing was PBMCs from the stem cell graft donor, taken from the stem cell graft. Every receptor here comes from a human donor who donated a stem cell graft to a child with acute myeloid leukemia.

This clonotype was found many times. The gene calls are TRBV5-1 and TRBJ2-7, with 7 positions matching TRBD1. Trimming cost V 3 bases and J 6 bases; bases outside gene matches: 3. Germline CDR1 SGHRS, CDR2 YFSETQ. This CDR3 has 12 amino acids. The CDR3 sequence is CASSSNRGEQYF. Written as DNA, the CDR3 is TGCGCCAGCAGCTCGAACAGGGGCGAGCAGTACTTC.

This clonotype occurred many times. This chain connects TRBV6-1 to TRBJ1-3; D unclear. This CDR3 has 15 residues. V was trimmed by 0 bases and J by 4 bases, leaving 10 bases between them. Looked up from germline, CDR1 is MNHNS and CDR2 is SASEGT. CDR3 nucleotide sequence: TGTGCCAGCAGTGAAGCCCAGGTCGGGGGAAACACCATATATTTT. It codes for CASSEAQVGGNTIYF.

This clonotype was counted many times. The rearrangement links TRBV5-1 to TRBJ2-1; no clear D gene. The CDR3 is 14 residues long. Germline CDR1 SGHRS, CDR2 YFSETQ. The germline V and J ends were trimmed by 0 bases and 5 bases, with 9 bases remaining between them. The DNA for the CDR3 is TGCGCCAGCAGCTTGGACTCTAGAGACAATGAGCAGTTCTTC. This codes for CASSLDSRDNEQFF.

J is TRBJ2-7 and V is TRBV19; D remains unclear. Germline V gene lookup returns CDR1 LNHDA and CDR2 SQIVND (reference sequence). V was cut by 6 bases and J by 0 bases, with 15 bases left in between. This CDR3 is built from 15 residues. In DNA, the CDR3 is TGTGCCAGTAGCCGGAGTGGGCCGACCTCCTACGAGCAGTACTTC. Translation: CASSRSGPTSYEQYF.

The chain joins TRBV10-3 to TRBJ2-1; 11 nucleotides align to TRBD2. This CDR3 contains 15 residues. CDR1 is ENHRY and CDR2 is SYGVKD in the germline V gene. J lost 9 bases, V lost 0 bases, and 4 bases had no gene match. The CDR3 region has the DNA TGTGCCATCAGTGAGTCGATAGCGGGAGGGCTTGAGCAGTTCTTC. Encoded protein: CAISESIAGGLEQFF.

The V and J genes are TRBV7-2 and TRBJ2-7; D remains ambiguous. CDR3 length equals 12 residues. CDR1 is SGHTA, CDR2 FQGNSA, per germline. Trimming left V 5 bases short and J 3 bases short, with 8 bases between. CDR3 bases: TGTGCCAGCAGCGCAGCTAGCTACGAGCAGTACTTC. It translates to CASSAASYEQYF.